This record looks at one T cell receptor beta chain sequence and its context. Its antigen is unknown. The sample is drawn from a study of shared clonotypes between healthy human individuals. Turning to the study itself: Per-donor plates numbered three CD4 naive, three CD4 memory, two CD8 naive and one CD8 memory.

This CDR3 has 14 amino acids. Germline lookup yields CDR1 MNHEY and CDR2 SMNVEV (reference sequence). V was pared by 3 bases and J by 5 bases, with 13 bases between. The study, taken as a whole, reports: The generation probabilities recorded for non-shared clonotypes fell below those of clonotypes shared by all four donors.

Replicate PCRs from sorted subsets contained approximately 200 ng DNA, which is around 30,000 T cell genomes. Data came from immunoSEQ multiplex PCR; TCRdb stores just in-frame clones and leaves some out. Of millions of clones in the sample, roughly nine tenths were seen once. Partitioning of CD4+ cells yielded a CD45RA+ naive subset and a CD45RA-negative memory subset. The sequence came from a man in his late teens or twenties in good health. The chain joins TRBV27 to TRBJ1-1, with D possibly being TRBD1 (6 bases). The sequenced sample consisted of naive CD4+ T cells sorted from blood. Subset meaning: CD45RA+ positively selected. CDR3 DNA: TGTGCCAGCAGTTTGGTCGGGACAAAGACTGAAGCTTTCTTT. Amino acid sequence: CASSLVGTKTEAFF.